This entry features one TCR beta chain sequence. Germline CDR1 is SGDLS and CDR2 is YYNGEE. The CDR3 is made up of 15 amino acids. With 4 bases removed from V and 0 bases from J, the gap between germline ends came to 13 bases. This specimen comes from a study of cytomegalovirus exposure and HLA in healthy donors. PCR primers comprised 60 Vbeta and 13 Jbeta primers. Data came from immunoSEQ multiplex PCR; TCRdb stores just in-frame clones and leaves some out. The data contain some 140,000 clones, over 65% of them singletons. The chain employs TRBV9 and TRBJ1-2; possibly TRBD1 for D (5 bases). This sequence originates from a woman in her thirties or forties in good health and CMV-seronegative. The material sequenced was PBMCs. CDR3 coding DNA: TGTGCCAGCAGCAGCCGTGGAGGGGCTAACTATGGCTACACCTTC. Amino acids: CASSSRGGANYGYTF.